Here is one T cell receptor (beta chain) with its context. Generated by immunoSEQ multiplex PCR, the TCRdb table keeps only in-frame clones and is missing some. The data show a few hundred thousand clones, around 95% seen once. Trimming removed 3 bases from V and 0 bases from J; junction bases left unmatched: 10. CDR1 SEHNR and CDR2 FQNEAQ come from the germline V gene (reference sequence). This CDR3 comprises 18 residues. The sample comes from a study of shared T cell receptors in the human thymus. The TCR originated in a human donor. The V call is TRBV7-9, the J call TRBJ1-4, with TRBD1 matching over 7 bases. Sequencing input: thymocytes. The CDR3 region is CASSFPKTGNSTNEKLFF. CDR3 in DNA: TGTGCCAGCAGCTTCCCCAAGACAGGGAATTCAACTAATGAAAAACTGTTTTTT.